This T cell receptor beta chain was recorded in a study of T cell repertoires in cytomegalovirus infection. Study at large: Public TCR beta signature analysis indicated the presence of both CMV infection and matching HLA type.

The study's findings and limits: Ex vivo, HLA-C-restricted CMV-specific TCR beta clonotypes prevailed over the rest of the response. Public TCR beta family frequency separated CMV-and-HLA carriers, including in an independent cohort.

Each CDR3 protein gets one entry after TCRdb re-called the reads with MiXCR. The table lists about 320,000 distinct CDR3 sequences, 8% to 9.5% of them singletons. The ends lost 5 bases at V and 1 base at J; junction bases unmatched: 7. The CDR3 runs to 15 residues. This clonotype was observed many times. The target antigen is unknown. Sequenced input: PBMCs. The clonotype was recovered from a human donor in good health (CMV status not recorded). Some clones in this sample may be carry-over from other donors' samples. The chain uses TRBV12-3 or TRBV12-4 and TRBJ2-7; 8 bases line up with TRBD1. CDR3 loop: CASSLDRDRSYEQYF. Here the CDR3 DNA reads TGTGCCAGCAGTCTAGATAGGGACAGGTCCTACGAGCAGTACTTC.